The sequence of this T cell receptor beta chain was determined in a study of OX40 agonist ivuxolimab in advanced cancers. On the study more broadly: Past anti-PD-1, anti-PD-L1 or anti-CTLA-4 therapy was accepted, and 40% to 45% had received some. Study-level points and caveats: Averaging showed that CD8+ T cells had more expanded clones than CD4+ did. CD4+ and CD8+ blood T cells expanded clonally by week 6 at 0.1 to 3.0 mg/kg.

Sampling times: baseline, cycle 4 day 1, cycle 7 day 1. Some clones are missing from TCRdb's copy, which holds only in-frame ones; the method was immunoSEQ multiplex PCR. The sample includes around 94,000 clones, under 95% seen only once; the top ten take over 0.8%. Comment on this clone: The antigen remains unidentified.

Germline lookup yields CDR1 SGHTA and CDR2 FQGNSA. V lost 6 bases and J lost 5, with 16 bases in between. The CDR3 runs to 14 residues. The chain couples TRBV7-2 to TRBJ2-5, with D perhaps matching TRBD1 (6 bases). This clonotype was obtained from an adult with an advanced solid tumor such as melanoma, head and neck, liver or kidney cancer. Sequencing was performed on CD4+ or CD8+ T cells sorted from blood, taken in a trial of the OX40 agonist ivuxolimab. CDR3 region: CASSRQAHQETQYF. The CDR3 region has the DNA TGTGCCAGCAGTCGACAGGCTCATCAGGAGACCCAGTACTTC.